A single sample gave rise to the 24 T cell receptor beta chains below, sequenced in a study of blood T cell repertoires in COVID-19. Clones were sequenced by immunoSEQ multiplex PCR, and TCRdb holds only the in-frame ones, with some missing. The sample gives under 200,000 clones, approximately 89% of which show up once; about 0.77% is in the top ten. Sequencing was done on a sample of PBMCs or T cells enriched from blood (not recorded which). The receptors here all came from a woman under 30 who had recovered from COVID-19.

The V gene is TRBV10-3, the J gene TRBJ2-7, with D possibly matching TRBD1 (6 bases). CDR1 ENHRY and CDR2 SYGVKD come from the germline V gene. The length of the CDR3 is 13 residues. V shed 8 bases and J shed 0 bases, with 11 bases lying between them. The CDR3 region is CAILGDNSYEQYF. For the CDR3, the DNA is TGTGCCATCCTAGGGGACAACTCCTACGAGCAGTACTTC.

This clone was recorded a few times. CDR3 in amino acids: CASSATPGQGEAFF. The CDR3 nucleotides are TGTGCCAGCAGTGCAACGCCGGGACAAGGTGAAGCTTTCTTT. This chain uses TRBV6-4 with TRBJ1-1; tentative D call: TRBD1 (6 bases). This CDR3 comprises 14 residues. V gave up 4 bases and J gave up 7 bases, with 16 bases separating them. Germline V gives CDR1 MRHNA, CDR2 SNTAGT.

The V gene is TRBV19, the J gene TRBJ1-6; 9 bases map to TRBD1. CDR3 length equals 17 residues. V was pared by 1 base and J by 10 bases, with 11 bases of the junction left unmatched. The germline gives CDR1 LNHDA, CDR2 SQIVND (reference sequence). The CDR3 DNA reads as TGTGCCAGTAGTATAGTCGGCCCGGGACAGGGCGGCTCACCCCTCCACTTT. This encodes CASSIVGPGQGGSPLHF.

This sequence joins TRBV3-1 (or the pseudogene TRBV3-2) and TRBJ1-2; D possibly corresponds to TRBD1 (6 bases). Trimming stripped 6 bases from V and 1 base from J, with 15 bases between. The germline V gene encodes CDR1 LGHDT and CDR2 YNNKEL (reference sequence). There are 15 residues in the CDR3. CDR3 residues: CASRRSTGLNYGYTF. DNA for the CDR3: TGTGCCAGCAGACGTTCGACAGGCCTTAACTATGGCTACACCTTC.

This sequence joins TRBV5-6 and TRBJ1-3; D is undetermined. Trimming stripped 2 bases from V and 3 bases from J, with 3 bases between. The CDR3 is 12 residues long. Germline V gene sequence: CDR1 SGHDT, CDR2 YYEEEE. The CDR3 DNA sequence: TGTGCCAGCAGCTTTCTTGGAAACACCATATATTTT. It yields the protein CASSFLGNTIYF.

The chain recombines TRBV7-9 with TRBJ2-2; 8 bases fit TRBD1. There are 17 residues in the CDR3. V trimming: 5 bases; J trimming: 5 bases; junction bases outside the gene matches: 13. Germline CDR1 reads SEHNR; CDR2 reads FQNEAQ (reference sequence). Here the CDR3 reads CASSPRADRAQTGELFF. CDR3 DNA sequence: TGTGCCAGCAGCCCCAGGGCGGACAGGGCACAAACCGGGGAGCTGTTTTTT.

The gene calls are TRBV29-1 and TRBJ1-1; D call uncertain. Germline CDR1 is SQVTM and CDR2 is ANQGSEA. This CDR3 has 12 amino acids. Deletions cut 4 bases from V and 2 bases from J, with 8 bases between. Here the CDR3 reads CSVVRSNTEAFF. For the CDR3, the DNA is TGCAGCGTTGTCCGCAGTAACACTGAAGCTTTCTTT.

The chain has TRBV7-8 and TRBJ2-1; no firm D call. The germline V gene encodes CDR1 SGHVS and CDR2 FQNEAQ. Trimming removed 6 bases at V and 3 bases at J, with 9 bases between. This CDR3 is 13 amino acids long. The CDR3 region is CASRLSVYNEQFF. CDR3 DNA: TGTGCCAGCAGGTTGAGTGTCTACAATGAGCAGTTCTTC.

The V and J genes are TRBV28 and TRBJ1-5; D unclear. Trimming pared 3 bases from V and 3 bases from J, leaving 12 bases between. The CDR3 length is 15 residues. Germline V CDR1 and CDR2: MDHEN, SYDVKM. The CDR3 here is CASSFGGGDNQPQHF. CDR3 bases: TGTGCCAGCAGTTTTGGTGGAGGAGACAATCAGCCCCAGCATTTT.

The chain couples TRBV5-4 to TRBJ1-1; TRBD1 agrees at 7 bases. Germline loops: CDR1 SGHNT, CDR2 YYREEE (reference sequence). V lost 3 bases and J lost 3; bases outside the gene matches: 8. The CDR3 sequence is 15 residues long. The CDR3 loop reads CASSSPGGWDTEAFF. CDR3 sequence (DNA): TGTGCCAGCAGCTCCCCAGGGGGGTGGGACACTGAAGCTTTCTTT.

The chain combines TRBV5-1 with TRBJ2-1, with 7 bases aligning to TRBD2. The CDR3 has 15 residues. Germline CDR1 reads SGHRS; CDR2 reads YFSETQ. The junction had 6 bases not matched to a gene; V was cut back by 1 base and J by 5 bases. CDR3 region: CASSLPSGYHNEQFF. CDR3 DNA sequence: TGCGCCAGCAGCTTGCCTAGCGGATACCACAATGAGCAGTTCTTC.

This CDR3 is CASSLSWGAYEQYF. Here the CDR3 DNA reads TGTGCCAGCAGTTTATCATGGGGCGCATACGAGCAGTACTTC. The chain carries TRBV27 and TRBJ2-7; D might be TRBD1 (5 bases). The CDR3 is 14 amino acids. Trimming removed 0 bases from V and 4 bases from J, with 10 bases in between. Germline CDR1 and CDR2: MNHEY and SMNVEV (reference sequence).

The chain combines TRBV6-5 with TRBJ2-7, with 8 positions matching TRBD2. The length of the CDR3 is 14 residues. CDR1 MNHEY and CDR2 SVGAGI come from the germline V gene. CDR3: CASSYGLVAGIVVV. DNA of the CDR3: TGTGCCAGCAGTTACGGGTTGGTAGCGGGAATTGTAGTAGTC.

The chain links TRBV11-2 to TRBJ1-2; possible D gene TRBD1, 5 bases. The V gene lost 4 bases and the J gene lost 8 bases, with 32 bases spanning the gap. The CDR3 is 19 amino acids. CDR1 and CDR2 from the germline V gene are SGHAT and FQNNGV. As DNA, the CDR3 is TGTGCCAGCAGCTCCCCGGTTTTAGAAGGGGATCCTTATCGTATCGGCTACACCTTC. It specifies CASSSPVLEGDPYRIGYTF. The full variable domain, rest sourced from reference TRBV11-2 and TRBJ1-2, is EAGVAQSPRYKIIEKRQSVAFWCNPISGHATLYWYQQILGQGPKLLIQFQNNGVVDDSQLPKDRFSAERLKGVDSTLKIQPAKLEDSAVYLCASSSPVLEGDPYRIGYTFGSGTRLTVV.

This clone was recorded only once. The chain uses TRBV18 and TRBJ2-3; TRBD2 matches 7 bases. CDR3 length: 17 residues. The V segment lost 1 base and the J segment 3 bases; nucleotides outside the gene matches: 10. Germline V gives CDR1 KGHSH, CDR2 LQKENI. DNA for the CDR3: TGTGCCAGCTCACCACGAGATAGCGGGTTCACGACAGATACGCAGTATTTT. The encoded protein is CASSPRDSGFTTDTQYF. The variable domain in full, with the rest retrieved from reference TRBV18 and TRBJ2-3, is NAGVMQNPRHLVRRRGQEARLRCSPMKGHSHVYWYRQLPEEGLKFMVYLQKENIIDESGMPKERFSAEFPKEGPSILRIQQVVRGDSAAYFCASSPRDSGFTTDTQYFGPGTRLTVL.

The chain recombines TRBV6-2 or TRBV6-3 with TRBJ2-7; 7 bases fit TRBD2. Germline CDR1 reads MNHEY; CDR2 reads SVGEGT. There are 13 residues in the CDR3. V dropped 6 bases and J dropped 3; count of bases not matched to a gene: 5. CDR3 DNA sequence: TGTGCCAGCAGCCGGAGCGGGAACTACGAGCAGTACTTC. It encodes CASSRSGNYEQYF.

This rearrangement joins TRBV19 to TRBJ2-4, with D possibly TRBD1 on 5 matching bases. V lost 5 bases and J lost 0, with 14 bases in between. CDR3 length equals 16 residues. Looked up from germline, CDR1 is LNHDA and CDR2 is SQIVND (reference sequence). Here the CDR3 reads CASSPVRGIAKNIQYF. CDR3 DNA: TGTGCCAGTAGTCCGGTTAGGGGTATAGCCAAAAACATTCAGTACTTC.

The chain uses TRBV15 and TRBJ2-1; D might be TRBD2 (6 bases). The CDR3 consists of 17 residues. The V and J ends lost 5 bases and 2 bases respectively, with 19 bases between them. Per germline, CDR1 LNHNV and CDR2 YYDKDF (reference sequence). DNA for the CDR3: TGTGCCACCAGCTGTGCTAGCGCCCCCCTGACCTACAATGAGCAGTTCTTC. Translated, it gives CATSCASAPLTYNEQFF.

The rearrangement uses TRBV5-1 and TRBJ2-7, with a possible D match to TRBD2 (5 bases). V was cut by 0 bases and J by 3 bases, with 7 bases left in between. Germline values: CDR1 SGHRS, CDR2 YFSETQ. The CDR3 is 13 amino acids. The CDR3 reads CASSLEGLYEQYF. For the CDR3, the DNA is TGCGCCAGCAGCTTGGAAGGACTCTACGAGCAGTACTTC. The full variable domain, its missing parts supplied by reference TRBV5-1 and TRBJ2-7, is KAGVTQTPRYLIKTRGQQVTLSCSPISGHRSVSWYQQTPGQGLQFLFEYFSETQRNKGNFPGRFSGRQFSNSRSEMNVSTLELGDSALYLCASSLEGLYEQYFGPGTRLTVT.

The chain links TRBV28 to TRBJ1-6; 8 nucleotides agree with TRBD1. There are 14 residues in the CDR3. Trimming removed 2 bases from V and 10 bases from J; junction bases left unmatched: 4. The germline gives CDR1 MDHEN, CDR2 SYDVKM. CDR3 in DNA: TGTGCCAGCAGTTTAGACAGGGGATCCTCACCCCTCCACTTT. The encoded protein is CASSLDRGSSPLHF.

The V gene is TRBV18, the J gene TRBJ2-7; D might be TRBD1 (6 bases). The germline V gene has CDR1 KGHSH and CDR2 LQKENI. This CDR3 has 16 amino acids. The V end was cut by 2 bases, the J end by 1 base, with 15 bases between. This CDR3 is CASSPVGTGMSYEQYF. CDR3 DNA: TGTGCCAGCTCACCAGTTGGAACAGGGATGTCCTACGAGCAGTACTTC.

The gene calls are TRBV10-3 and TRBJ2-7, with 9 nucleotides matching TRBD1. The junction had 13 bases not matched to a gene; V was cut back by 8 bases and J by 5 bases. From germline, CDR1 is ENHRY and CDR2 SYGVKD. The CDR3 contains 15 residues. The CDR3: CAIGPKGTGFDEQYF. The CDR3 region has the DNA TGTGCCATCGGACCGAAAGGGACAGGGTTCGACGAGCAGTACTTC.

The chain is built from TRBV4-2 and TRBJ2-1; no firm D call. V lost 0 bases, J lost 0 bases, and 18 bases lay in between. This CDR3 has 19 amino acids. The germline CDR1 and CDR2 sequences are LGHNA and YNFKEQ. CDR3 sequence (DNA): TGTGCCAGCAGCCAAGATAGTCGCGGCCTCCCGGGCTCCTACAATGAGCAGTTCTTC. Translation gives CASSQDSRGLPGSYNEQFF.

V gene TRBV7-8 combines with J gene TRBJ2-2; D perhaps matches TRBD1 (6 bases). Germline V gene sequence: CDR1 SGHVS, CDR2 FQNEAQ. This CDR3 contains 16 residues. V lost 5 bases and J lost 4, with 17 bases in between. The CDR3 spells CASSTSPGASTGELFF. CDR3 bases: TGTGCCAGCAGCACCTCGCCAGGGGCAAGCACCGGGGAGCTGTTTTTT.